The T cell receptor beta chain under discussion was sequenced for a study of blood T cell repertoires in COVID-19. Overall study context: PBMCs, B-cell-depleted T cells, or T cells provided the cDNA or gDNA that made up the material.

Sequenced by immunoSEQ multiplex PCR; TCRdb stores in-frame clones only, minus some. Of 95,000 to 150,000 clones detected, roughly 89% appear once; the ten largest clones hold over 3%. Germline CDR1 KGHSH, CDR2 LQKENI. The V and J ends lost 6 bases and 4 bases, in that order; junction bases with no gene match: 6. This CDR3 is 15 amino acids long. The TCR was taken from a woman aged 25 to 39 who had recovered from COVID-19. The chain uses TRBV18 and TRBJ2-2; TRBD1 agrees at 9 bases. The sample was PBMCs or T cells enriched from blood (not recorded which). This CDR3 is CASSLDRGFTGELFF. The CDR3 DNA follows: TGTGCCAGCTCCCTGGACAGGGGCTTCACCGGGGAGCTGTTTTTT.